This entry concerns a single TCR beta chain. The CDR3 has 14 residues. The germline V gene encodes CDR1 SGHDN and CDR2 FVKESK. The V end lost 1 base, the J end lost 9 bases, and 14 bases lay between the germline ends. The sample belongs to a study of blood T cell repertoires in COVID-19. The data were produced by immunoSEQ multiplex PCR, yet TCRdb's version contains in-frame clones alone and is incomplete. The data contain 200,000 to 250,000 clones, about 90% of them singletons. This receptor was identified in a woman aged 50 to 60 with acute or convalescent COVID-19. V is TRBV14 and J is TRBJ2-3, with D perhaps matching TRBD2 (6 bases). Material: peripheral blood. The CDR3 sequence: CASSQVARLETQYF. DNA for the CDR3: TGTGCCAGCAGCCAAGTAGCTCGACTAGAGACGCAGTATTTT.